This entry is about one T cell receptor (beta chain). Its antigen is not known. TCR cDNA was made by 5'RACE template switching, adding a universal primer site and UMIs. One entry per CDR3 protein results from TCRdb running MiXCR on the 5' RACE reads. In the table there are around 250,000 distinct CDR3 sequences, about 5.2% of which are singletons. This sample was included in a study of T cells after yellow fever vaccination. General study findings and limits: It was a weaker secondary response, yet one that peaked faster, at day 5 versus 15. Subsequent booster samples again held most clones from primary vaccination (less than 98% CD4, roughly 88% CD8).

This clonotype was obtained from a young man who received the YFV17D yellow fever vaccine. The sequencing used CD4+ T cells sorted from PBMCs, collected on the day of the yellow fever booster vaccination.

The CDR3 loop reads CASRRFMMNTDTQYF. CDR3 DNA sequence: TGTGCCAGCAGGCGTTTTATGATGAACACAGATACGCAGTATTTT. The rearrangement uses TRBV2 and TRBJ2-3; D not certain. Germline V gene sequence: CDR1 SNHLY, CDR2 FYNNEI. The CDR3 contains 15 residues. Trimming cost V 6 bases and J 2 bases, with 15 bases left between them. Full variable domain (rest looked up from reference TRBV2 and TRBJ2-3): EPEVTQTPSHQVTQMGQEVILRCVPISNHLYFYWYRQILGQKVEFLVSFYNNEISEKSEIFDDQFSVERPDGSNFTLKIRSTKLEDSAMYFCASRRFMMNTDTQYFGPGTRLTVL.